Listed below are T cell receptor beta chains from one sample, sequenced in a study of T cell responses to AZD1222 COVID-19 vaccine. Repertoires were generated with immunoSEQ multiplex PCR, while TCRdb's copy carries only in-frame clones and drops some. Of around 120,000 clones in the sample, about 90% were seen once. This material consisted of peripheral blood, taken 28 days after the second AZD1222 dose. The receptor set was obtained from an adult who received the AZD1222 COVID-19 vaccine. Each CDR3 is given with its conserved first and last residue. A D gene is named only where the DNA matches it firmly. Size tells how often a clone was seen (once, few, many) or the class of an expanded clone, and some rows leave it out.

v_call	clone_size	d_call	j_call	cdr3_aa	cdr3_nt
TRBV6-5	-	-	TRBJ2-1	CASSRISSYNEQFF	TGTGCCAGCAGCAGGATCAGCTCCTACAATGAGCAGTTCTTC
TRBV7-2	-	-	TRBJ1-1	CASSSRGSMNTEAFF	TGTGCCAGCAGCAGCAGGGGTTCCATGAACACTGAAGCTTTCTTT
TRBV6-6	-	-	TRBJ1-1	CASLIGQMNTEAFF	TGTGCCAGCCTGATTGGACAGATGAACACTGAAGCTTTCTTT
TRBV7-2	-	-	TRBJ2-3	CASSLDLLRADTQYF	TGTGCCAGCAGCTTAGACCTCCTGAGGGCAGATACGCAGTATTTT
TRBV2	-	-	TRBJ1-5	CASRAGNNQPQHF	TGTGCCAGCAGGGCAGGGAACAATCAGCCCCAGCATTTT
TRBV19	-	-	TRBJ1-5	CASSTERYQPQHF	TGTGCCAGTAGTACGGAGCGCTACCAGCCCCAGCATTTT
TRBV4-3	-	TRBD1	TRBJ1-3	CASSHGTGRMENTIYF	TGCGCCAGCAGCCATGGGACAGGGAGGATGGAAAACACCATATATTTT
TRBV7-6	-	-	TRBJ1-4	CASSFGRSNEKLFF	TGTGCCAGCAGCTTCGGGAGGTCTAATGAAAAACTGTTTTTT
TRBV7-8	-	TRBD2	TRBJ2-3	CASSYLVSSGSSTDTQYF	TGTGCCAGCAGCTACCTCGTATCTAGCGGATCTAGCACAGATACGCAGTATTTT
TRBV6-5	-	-	TRBJ1-5	CASSSTWGSSNQPQHF	TGTGCCAGCAGTTCGACCTGGGGATCCAGCAATCAGCCCCAGCATTTT
TRBV7-9	-	-	TRBJ1-2	CASSLAGWGGGFRNYGYTF	TGTGCCAGCAGCTTAGCCGGTTGGGGAGGAGGCTTTCGGAACTATGGCTACACCTTC
TRBV7-6	-	-	TRBJ1-4	CASSSWTVSGANEKLFF	TGTGCCAGCAGCTCCTGGACAGTTTCTGGGGCTAATGAAAAACTGTTTTTT
TRBV19	-	-	TRBJ1-2	CASSILENYGYTF	TGTGCCAGTAGTATTCTCGAGAACTATGGCTACACCTTC
TRBV6-5	-	-	TRBJ1-5	CASKSGARNQPQHF	TGTGCCAGCAAGTCAGGAGCCCGCAATCAGCCCCAGCATTTT
TRBV19	-	TRBD2	TRBJ2-1	CASSRLADSSSYNEQFF	TGTGCCAGTAGTCGGCTAGCGGATTCTAGCTCCTACAATGAGCAGTTCTTC
TRBV2	-	-	TRBJ1-2	CASSGEGRDGYTF	TGTGCCAGCAGTGGGGAGGGTAGGGATGGCTACACCTTC
TRBV7-2	-	-	TRBJ2-3	CASSPQGGAPDTQYF	TGTGCCAGCAGCCCCCAAGGGGGGGCCCCAGATACGCAGTATTTT
TRBV28	once	-	TRBJ1-2	CAGGGIWDYGYTF	TGTGCCGGAGGAGGGATCTGGGACTATGGCTACACCTTC
TRBV15	-	-	TRBJ1-3	CATSRGTLTAGNTIYF	TGTGCCACCAGCAGGGGGACTCTTACGGCTGGAAACACCATATATTTT
TRBV27	-	-	TRBJ1-2	CASRGGQYYGYTF	TGTGCCAGCAGGGGGGGGCAGTACTATGGCTACACCTTC
TRBV6-6	-	TRBD1	TRBJ1-4	CASGDGGQGGEKLFF	TGTGCCAGCGGCGATGGGGGACAGGGTGGAGAAAAACTGTTTTTT
TRBV15	-	TRBD1	TRBJ2-1	CATSREDRGPYNEQFF	TGTGCCACCAGCAGAGAAGACAGGGGCCCCTACAATGAGCAGTTCTTC
TRBV6-2/TRBV6-3	-	-	TRBJ1-5	CASSYVDLPQHF	TGTGCCAGCAGTTACGTGGATTTGCCCCAGCATTTT
TRBV6-4	-	-	TRBJ2-1	CASSDSGGLPYNEQFF	TGTGCCAGCAGTGACTCTGGGGGTCTCCCCTACAATGAGCAGTTCTTC
TRBV2	once	-	TRBJ2-3	CASSVGQRTDTQYF	TGTGCCAGCAGTGTAGGGCAGAGGACAGATACGCAGTATTTT
TRBV7-3	-	TRBD2	TRBJ2-7	CASRLDPRLACFVFPNF	TGTGCCAGCAGGTTAGATCCTCGACTAGCCTGTTTCGTTTTCCCCAACTTC